This TCR beta chain comes out of a study of blood T cell repertoires in COVID-19 (dated by TCRdb to the early 2020s). In the study overall: Collaborator samples came from the United States, Italy and Spain and covered acute and convalescent phases of COVID-19. The prospective study material was composed of cDNA or gDNA derived from T cells, B-cell-depleted T cells, or PBMCs. The dataset comprised deeply sampled blood TCRbeta repertoires from subjects exposed to, actively infected with, or recovered from COVID-19. A freely available public database, intended as a resource for researchers studying the immune response to SARS-CoV-2, is where the repertoires were released. The samples were drawn from two sources: the first 160 participants of the ongoing ImmuneRACE study, and 1,000 to 1,500 subjects contributed by 6 global collaborators. A de-identified subject ID, COVID-19 status, age in years and sex were almost always included in the sample metadata. Where available, HLA class I and class II types were obtained from metadata supplied by the sample provider rather than from assay-based typing.

On this clone: Its specific antigen is unknown. No much larger clone is present one base from it, and per-base qualities are unavailable.

The immunoSEQ Assay, a bias-controlled multiplex PCR, was used to amplify TCRbeta CDR3 regions from genomic DNA. From the authors' description of their analysis: The number of nucleated cells in each sample was estimated by amplification of reference gene primers within the assay. Sequence reads were collapsed and filtered to measure the absolute abundance of every unique TCRbeta CDR3 rearrangement. For each sample, productive Simpson clonality was calculated as the square root of Simpson's diversity index over productive rearrangements. TCRdb's version of the immuneACCESS table is confined to in-frame rearrangements and falls short of the full clone set. An unresolved V gene accounts for under half of the shortfall where checked; the remainder is of unknown origin. The V and J calls and clone size are taken from that table; D and trimming were inferred from the DNA. The sample table shows 200,000 to 250,000 clones, and under 90% are seen once. In total, the top ten clones hold roughly 4.8% of the sample.

From cysteine to phenylalanine, the CDR3 is 14 amino acids long. Just CDR3 DNA is preserved here, 42 bases in frame from base 1. CDR1 and CDR2 are read off the germline V gene as SGHDT and YYEEEE. The V end gives up 2 bases and the J end 2 bases, leaving 3 bases in the junction not matched to a gene. Points the paper makes about the study in general: The amount of clinical and demographic metadata varied by source and participant and was provided uncurated.

Participants in the prospective study were aged roughly 18 to 89 years, lived in 20 to 30 United States geographic areas, and enrolled through a virtual design. Cohort assignment in the prospective study relied on participant-reported clinical history from a screening survey and a study questionnaire. Exposed participants had been in contact with someone with a PCR-confirmed or clinician-diagnosed COVID-19 case within 2 weeks of study entry. In the prospective study, mobile phlebotomists collected whole blood, serum and a nasopharyngeal or oropharyngeal swab from each participant. Over a roughly 2-month period, participants in the prospective study had the option of providing additional blood draws and questionnaires. Before DNA extraction, prospective study blood samples were shipped either frozen or at room temperature.

Sequenced material: PBMCs or T cells enriched from blood (not recorded which). This clonotype was obtained from a woman aged 45-65 years who had been exposed to COVID-19. The sequence links TRBV5-6 to TRBJ1-1, and 7 junction bases match TRBD1. The CDR3 has the sequence CASSFGTVNTEAFF. The sequenced DNA is TGTGCCAGCAGCTTTGGGACAGTCAACACTGAAGCTTTCTTT.